This T cell receptor beta chain was retrieved from a study of shared clonotypes between healthy human individuals (dated by TCRdb to 2018 to 2021). About the investigation overall: The cohort comprised a couple of women and a few men aged 18 to 49 years. For each donor, CD4 naive and CD4 memory were each run on three plates, CD8 naive on two plates, and CD8 memory on one plate. To estimate repertoire size and how much clonotype sharing occurs between individuals, the study deeply sequenced the blood TCR repertoires of five healthy adults. Different laboratories and diverse techniques were used to prepare libraries and sequence TCR repertoires, to increase sequencing depth and limit assay-specific biases. Per donor, leukapheresis produced somewhere between about 0.85 and 10 billion PBMCs. Overall study results and their limits: Estimated clonotype richness was generally larger for naive than for memory subsets. Higher generation probabilities were observed for clonotypes shared by all four sorted-subset donors than for non-shared clonotypes. Rarefaction of sorted-subset datasets indicated incomplete sequencing despite the large sequencing depth. About 5% of naive CD4, roughly 3.5% of naive CD8, approximately 2.2% of memory CD4, and around 0.4% of memory CD8 clonotypes were shared across several donors. Sampling was limited to blood, and TCR repertoires in tissue likely differ from TCR repertoires in blood. Because the study included only a small number of donors, the genetic and exposure-history diversity represented was limited. Based on pairwise subsampling, the degree of clonotype sharing among donors was expected to be affected by sequencing depth.

A note on this clone: What antigen it recognizes has not been identified. Qualities for individual bases were not recorded, and no much larger clone is one base off.

The donors were healthy, HIV-negative adults who had no recently reported acute infections or vaccinations. Every donor was a Caucasian adult living in Nashville, Tennessee, USA. CD4+ T cells were enriched through magnetic negative selection, after which naive cells were positively selected on CD45RA and the remaining negative fraction served as the memory subset. Blood was obtained by leukapheresis, after which PBMCs were separated by Ficoll-Histopaque density gradient centrifugation and cryopreserved in liquid nitrogen vapor phase. Analytical flow cytometry was used to check the purity and quantity of each magnetically sorted T cell population. Each sorted fraction had its genomic DNA isolated and then quantified by UV absorbance on a Nanodrop 2000c. For CDR1 and CDR2, the germline V gene lists SNHLY and FYNNEI. V gives up 4 bases and J gives up 4 bases, and the segment between their germline ends measures 16 bases. From the cysteine through the phenylalanine, the CDR3 covers 15 amino acids. Of the read, only the CDR3 DNA is kept; its 45 bases are in frame from base 1.

TCR CDR3 regions were amplified from genomic DNA by multiplex PCR using the deep immunoSEQ assay. Extracted genomic DNA from each cell subset was spread evenly across all wells of several immunoSEQ 96-well plates, with each plate serving as a replicate. For sorted subsets, each replicate PCR was loaded with roughly 190 ng genomic DNA, equivalent to roughly 30,000 T cell genomes. Purified libraries were measured with a Qubit 3.0 fluorometer, size-checked on a Bioanalyzer 2100, and measured again with the KAPA Library Quantification kit. A separate single-read 150-cycle Illumina NextSeq 550 flow cell was used to sequence each immunoSEQ 96-well plate. In the source study's methods: Because the immunoSEQ output included only junctional sequences and no quality scores, the filtering could not be the same as the filtering used for full-length reads. Sequences were annotated with PyIR, a Python wrapper for IgBLAST v1.9, and V/J genes and CDR3 were assigned using IMGT germline references. Reads were filtered out if the reads had weak V/J assignments (E-value above 1e-6), no CDR3, stop codons, out-of-frame junctions, or ambiguous translated residues. V3J clonotypes were defined as sequences sharing an identical inferred V gene, J gene, and CDR3 amino acid sequence. To compute the percentage overlap between repertoires, the number of shared unique clonotypes was divided by the size of the smaller repertoire. Three approaches were used to assess repertoire richness: RTK rarefaction, the Chao1 estimator, and Recon v2.1 estimates of unobserved clonotypes. Generation probabilities for all TCRbeta clonotypes obtained by the gDNA method from several donors were computed using OLGA. Held by TCRdb, this immuneACCESS table contains in-frame sequences only and omits some clones. Under half of the omission traces to an unresolved V gene where checked; the cause of the rest is unknown. D and trimming come from the DNA, and the V and J calls and clone size come from that table. Present in this sample are around 720,000 clones, less than 80% of which were seen just once. The ten largest clonotypes hold about 1.8% of the sample.

The sequence derives from a woman aged 30 to 39 in good health. The sequencing sample was made of memory CD4+ T cells sorted from blood. The sample's cell subset or site label is to be understood as: CD45RA-negative fraction. The V gene is TRBV2 and the J gene is TRBJ1-1; a weak D assignment points to TRBD1 (5 bases agree). The bases read TGTGCCAGCAGTGGTCAGGGTTGGGGTTCCACTGAAGCTTTCTTT. Translated, it gives CASSGQGWGSTEAFF.